This T cell receptor (beta chain) comes out of a study of blood T cell repertoires in COVID-19. On the study more broadly: There were acute and convalescent COVID-19 samples, and they came from the United States, Italy and Spain.

CDR3 size: 14 residues. Trimming removed 8 bases from V and 3 bases from J, with 14 bases in between. Study processing details: Amplification from reference gene primers served as the basis for estimated nucleated cell counts. Repertoires were generated with immunoSEQ multiplex PCR, while TCRdb's copy carries only in-frame clones and drops some. For V, J and clone size, that table is used; D and trimming come from the DNA. The data show about 130,000 clones, approximately 90% seen once. The source is a man aged 60 to 69 with active or convalescent COVID-19. The chain combines TRBV23-1 with TRBJ2-1; unclear D gene. TRBV23-1 is filed as an ORF, its function uncertain. Sequenced: peripheral blood. The CDR3 protein is CASSPARGYNEQFF. CDR3 sequence (DNA): TGCGCCAGCTCCCCCGCGAGAGGCTACAATGAGCAGTTCTTC.